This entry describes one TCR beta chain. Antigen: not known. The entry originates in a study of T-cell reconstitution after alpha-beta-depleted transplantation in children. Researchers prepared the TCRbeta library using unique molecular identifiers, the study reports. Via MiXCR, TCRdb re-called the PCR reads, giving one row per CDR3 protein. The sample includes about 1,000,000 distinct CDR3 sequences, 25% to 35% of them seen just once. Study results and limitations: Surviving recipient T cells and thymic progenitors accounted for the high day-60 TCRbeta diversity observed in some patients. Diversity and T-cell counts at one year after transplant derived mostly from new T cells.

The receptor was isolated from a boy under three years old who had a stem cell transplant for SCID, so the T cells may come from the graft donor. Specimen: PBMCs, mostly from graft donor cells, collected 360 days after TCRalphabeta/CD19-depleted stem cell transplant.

The CDR3 reads CASSQYRGGPDEQFF. CDR3 DNA sequence: TGCGCCAGCAGCCAATATCGGGGGGGCCCCGATGAGCAGTTCTTC. The chain combines TRBV4-3 with TRBJ2-1; 8 bases match TRBD2. The CDR3 is 15 residues long. V lost 2 bases to trimming and J lost 8 bases; unmatched junction nucleotides: 8. Germline V gives CDR1 LGHNA, CDR2 YSLEER.